This T cell receptor (beta chain) was sequenced for a study of Ad26.COV2.S vaccination and SARS-CoV-2 variants. Treatment: over 15 received Ad26.COV2.S at low or high dose, single or two shots; several received placebo; per-sample allocation not given. It was on day 63 after the first vaccine or placebo injection that samples were taken. Measured with immunoSEQ multiplex PCR; TCRdb has only the in-frame clones, and not every one. The table includes over 400,000 clones, around 92% detected once. The CDR3 extends over 13 amino acids. Germline V gene data show CDR1 as LNHDA and CDR2 as SQIVND (reference sequence). V was pared by 5 bases and J by 6 bases, with 13 bases between.

Sequenced here: peripheral blood, sampled in a trial of Ad26.COV2.S vaccine versus placebo. This TCR derives from a person aged 18-65 years who received the Ad26.COV2.S COVID-19 vaccine or a placebo. The rearrangement links TRBV19 to TRBJ1-1, with D perhaps TRBD1 (5 bases). The CDR3 bases are TGTGCCAGTAGTTCAGGGAGGGATGCTGAAGCTTTCTTT. As protein: CASSSGRDAEAFF.